This T cell receptor (beta chain) appears in the sequencing data of a study of spatial heterogeneity in lung cancer. Overall study: Sequencing covered available follow-up PBMC samples collected a median of roughly 2 years after resection. Mean representation of each unique TCR and UMI combination in the raw reads exceeded ten occurrences.

Only a few counts were recorded for this clonotype. Its target is not known. One base away lies a much larger clone, so this may be a sequencing read error. Study conclusions and caveats: Tumor TCRs that were ubiquitous and expanded showed up in blood more at resection than follow-up.

CDR1 MDHEN and CDR2 SYDVKM come from the germline V gene. This CDR3 has 14 residues. TCRdb analysed the 5' RACE reads with MiXCR anew, one entry per CDR3 protein. The sample lists roughly 71,000 distinct CDR3 sequences; roughly 9% were seen once. Noted time point: blood at routine non-recurrence follow-up after resection. No cells were sorted before sequencing. The whole RNA sequenced was extracted from tumor, nontumor lung or frozen PBMC. The input for sequencing was PBMCs, taken at follow-up. The chain combines TRBV28 with TRBJ2-5, with D perhaps TRBD2 (6 bases). This receptor was identified in a female donor with early-stage non-small cell lung cancer. This CDR3 is CANSPGGGRETQYF. For the CDR3, the DNA is TGTGCCAACAGTCCCGGGGGAGGCAGAGAGACCCAGTACTTC.